This T cell receptor beta chain is from a study of lymphopenia after photon versus proton radiotherapy. The study's findings and limits: Larger post-nadir TCR diversity loss correlated inversely with survival in deceased patients. Proton therapy kept repertoires fairly stable, unlike photons, which gained effector/memory cells. Oligoclonal CD8+ Temra expansion after nadir drove photon patients' diversity drop.

This clone appeared a few times. The antigen is unknown. TCRdb's copy holds only in-frame clones and misses some; the assay was immunoSEQ multiplex PCR. The data show around 27,000 clones, with roughly 90% seen just once and 0.75% to 0.9% held by the top ten. The length of the CDR3 is 14 residues. The V end lost 7 bases, the J end lost 4 bases, and 16 bases lay between the germline ends. In germline, CDR1 is MNHNY, CDR2 SVGAGI (reference sequence). The source material was peripheral blood, sampled from a patient treated with photon-based radiotherapy. The chain joins TRBV6-6 to TRBJ1-2; D might be TRBD1 (6 bases). The clonotype comes from a woman aged 45 to 65 with cholangiocarcinoma. The CDR3, as DNA: TGTGCCAGCAAGACTGGAGGGGGTAGCTATGGCTACACCTTC. Protein sequence: CASKTGGGSYGYTF.